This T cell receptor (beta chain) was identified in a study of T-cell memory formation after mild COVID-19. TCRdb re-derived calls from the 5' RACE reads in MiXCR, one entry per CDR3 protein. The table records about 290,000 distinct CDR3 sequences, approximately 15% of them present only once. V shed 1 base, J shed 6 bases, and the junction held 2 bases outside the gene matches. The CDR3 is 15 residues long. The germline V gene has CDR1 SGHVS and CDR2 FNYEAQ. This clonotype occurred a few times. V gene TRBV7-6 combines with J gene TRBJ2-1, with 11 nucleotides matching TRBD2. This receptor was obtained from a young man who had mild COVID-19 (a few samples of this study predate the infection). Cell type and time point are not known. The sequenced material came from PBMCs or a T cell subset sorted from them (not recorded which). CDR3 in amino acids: CASSLGSGGVNEQFF. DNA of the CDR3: TGTGCCAGCAGCTTAGGTAGCGGGGGGGTCAATGAGCAGTTCTTC.